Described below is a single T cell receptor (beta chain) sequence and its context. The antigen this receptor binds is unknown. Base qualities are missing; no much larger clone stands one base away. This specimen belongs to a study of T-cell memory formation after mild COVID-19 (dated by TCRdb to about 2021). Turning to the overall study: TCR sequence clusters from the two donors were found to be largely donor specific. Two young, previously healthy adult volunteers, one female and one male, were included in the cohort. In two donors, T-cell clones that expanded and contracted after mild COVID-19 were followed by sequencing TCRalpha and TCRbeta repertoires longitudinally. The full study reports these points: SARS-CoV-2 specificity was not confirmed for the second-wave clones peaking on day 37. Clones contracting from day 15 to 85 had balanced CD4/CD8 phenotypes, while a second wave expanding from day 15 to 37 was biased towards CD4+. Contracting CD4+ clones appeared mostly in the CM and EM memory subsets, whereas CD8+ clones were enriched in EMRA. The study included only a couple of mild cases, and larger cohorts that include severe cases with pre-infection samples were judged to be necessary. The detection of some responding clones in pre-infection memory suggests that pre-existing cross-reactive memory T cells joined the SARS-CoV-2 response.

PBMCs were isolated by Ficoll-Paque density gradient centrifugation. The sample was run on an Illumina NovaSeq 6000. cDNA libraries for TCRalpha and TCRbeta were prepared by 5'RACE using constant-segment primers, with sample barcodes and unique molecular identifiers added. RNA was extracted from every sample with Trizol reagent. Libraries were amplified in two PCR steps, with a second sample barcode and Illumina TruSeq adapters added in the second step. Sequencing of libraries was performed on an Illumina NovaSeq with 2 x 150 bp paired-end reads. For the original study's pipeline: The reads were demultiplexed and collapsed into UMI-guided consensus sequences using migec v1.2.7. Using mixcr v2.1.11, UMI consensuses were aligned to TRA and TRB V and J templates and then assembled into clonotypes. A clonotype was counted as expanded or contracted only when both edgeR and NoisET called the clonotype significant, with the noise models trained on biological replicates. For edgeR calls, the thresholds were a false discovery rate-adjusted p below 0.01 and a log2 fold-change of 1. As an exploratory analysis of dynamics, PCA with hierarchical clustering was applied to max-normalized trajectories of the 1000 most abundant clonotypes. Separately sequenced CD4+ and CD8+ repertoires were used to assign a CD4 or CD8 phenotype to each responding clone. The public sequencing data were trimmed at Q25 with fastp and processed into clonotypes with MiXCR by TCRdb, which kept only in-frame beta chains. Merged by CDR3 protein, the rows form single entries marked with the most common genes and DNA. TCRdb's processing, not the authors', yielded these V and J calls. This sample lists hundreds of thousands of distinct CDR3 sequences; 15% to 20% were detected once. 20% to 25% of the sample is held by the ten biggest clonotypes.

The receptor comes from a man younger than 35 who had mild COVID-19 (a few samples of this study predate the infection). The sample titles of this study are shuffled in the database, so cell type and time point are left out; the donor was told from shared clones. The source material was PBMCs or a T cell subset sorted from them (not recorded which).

The nucleotide sequence is given as TGTGCCAGCATCCTCCAAGGGCTAGCGGGTAACAATGAGCAGTTCTTC. Translated, it gives CASILQGLAGNNEQFF. The V and J segments used are TRBV12-3 or TRBV12-4 and TRBJ2-1, with 8 junctional bases fitting TRBD2. From the cysteine through the phenylalanine, the CDR3 covers 16 amino acids. Only CDR3 DNA remains: 48 bases, in frame from the first base. V is pruned by 7 bases and J by 5 bases, leaving 13 bases of the junction without a gene match.